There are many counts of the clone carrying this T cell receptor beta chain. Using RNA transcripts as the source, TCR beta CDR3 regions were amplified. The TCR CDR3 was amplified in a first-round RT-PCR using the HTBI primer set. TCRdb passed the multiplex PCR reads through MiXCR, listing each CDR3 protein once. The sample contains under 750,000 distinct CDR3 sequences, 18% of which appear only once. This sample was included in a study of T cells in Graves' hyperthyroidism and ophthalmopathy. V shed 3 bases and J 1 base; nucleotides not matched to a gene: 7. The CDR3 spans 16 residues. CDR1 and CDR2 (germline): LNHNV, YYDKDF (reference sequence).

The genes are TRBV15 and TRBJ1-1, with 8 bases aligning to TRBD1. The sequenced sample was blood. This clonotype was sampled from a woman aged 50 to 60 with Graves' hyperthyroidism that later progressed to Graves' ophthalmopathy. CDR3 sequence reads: CATSREPGTGNTEAFF. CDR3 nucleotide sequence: TGTGCCACCAGCAGGGAACCCGGGACAGGGAACACTGAAGCTTTCTTT.